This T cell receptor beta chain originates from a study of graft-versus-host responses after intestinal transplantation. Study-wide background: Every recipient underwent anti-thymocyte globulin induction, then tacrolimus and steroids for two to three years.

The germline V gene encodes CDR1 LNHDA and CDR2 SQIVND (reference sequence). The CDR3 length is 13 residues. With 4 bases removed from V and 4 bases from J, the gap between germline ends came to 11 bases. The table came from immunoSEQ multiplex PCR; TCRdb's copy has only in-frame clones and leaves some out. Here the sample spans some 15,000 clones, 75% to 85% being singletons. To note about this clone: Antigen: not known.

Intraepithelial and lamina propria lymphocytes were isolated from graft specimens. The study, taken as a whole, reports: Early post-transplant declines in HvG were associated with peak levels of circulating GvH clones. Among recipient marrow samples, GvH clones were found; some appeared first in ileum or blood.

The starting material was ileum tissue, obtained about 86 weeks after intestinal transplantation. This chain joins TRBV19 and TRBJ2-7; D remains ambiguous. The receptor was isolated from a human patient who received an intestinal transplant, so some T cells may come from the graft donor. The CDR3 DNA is TGTGCCAGTAGTAGGAACGGAGCTTACGAGCAGTACTTC. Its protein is CASSRNGAYEQYF.